This TCR beta chain came from a study of T-cell reconstitution after alpha-beta-depleted transplantation in children. Study-level results: Most T-cell counts and diversity one year after the transplant came from T cells that were newly produced.

Researchers prepared the TCRbeta library using unique molecular identifiers, the study reports. Each CDR3 protein is one row after TCRdb ran MiXCR on the PCR reads. Altogether hundreds of thousands of distinct CDR3 sequences are present, around 15% being singletons, with the ten largest covering around 28%. This CDR3 is 13 amino acids long. V was clipped by 6 bases and J by 5 bases, with 13 bases between them. Looked up from germline, CDR1 is SEHNR and CDR2 is FQNEAQ (reference sequence). There are a few counts of this clonotype. Its antigen is not identified. The J gene is TRBJ2-5, the V gene TRBV7-9; D perhaps matches TRBD1 (6 bases). This sequence originates from a boy under two years old who had a stem cell transplant for Wiskott-Aldrich syndrome, so the T cells may come from the graft donor. The sample was PBMCs, mostly from graft donor cells, taken 360 days after TCRalphabeta/CD19-depleted stem cell transplant. CDR3 in amino acids: CASRATGLETQYF. As DNA, the CDR3 is TGTGCCAGCAGGGCCACAGGGTTGGAGACCCAGTACTTC.